The 3 T cell receptor beta chains listed next were all sequenced from one sample in a study of early T cells in non-severe SARS-CoV-2 infection (dated by TCRdb to 2020 to 2023). The library was obtained by 5' RACE. Sequencing relied on a NextSeq 500. TCRdb reanalyzed the raw reads on its own, using fastp at Q25 for trimming and MiXCR for clone calling, and kept in-frame beta chains. Each entry is one CDR3 protein sequence, shown with its most common DNA and genes. This sample comprises 52,000 or so distinct CDR3 sequences, around 12% of them detected only once. The ten largest account for about 1.3% of the sample. Source material: whole blood. These receptor sequences come from an adult who was a healthcare worker with PCR-confirmed SARS-CoV-2 infection or an uninfected control (not recorded which).

This clonotype was counted many times. V is TRBV20-1 and J is TRBJ1-1; D is ambiguous. There are 13 residues in the CDR3. Germline V gene lookup returns CDR1 DFQATT and CDR2 SNEGSKA (reference sequence). V gave up 6 bases and J gave up 0 bases, with 11 bases separating them. The CDR3 reads CSAPDTLNTEAFF. The CDR3 DNA follows: TGCAGTGCCCCTGACACCCTGAACACTGAAGCTTTCTTT.

The chain links TRBV6-2 or TRBV6-3 to TRBJ2-3, with D possibly TRBD2 on 5 matching bases. The V gene's germline CDR1 is MNHEY and CDR2 SVGEGT. This CDR3 has 14 residues. V was trimmed by 5 bases and J by 0 bases, leaving 9 bases between them. The DNA for the CDR3 is TGTGCCAGCAGTGAAGGAGGAAGCACAGATACGCAGTATTTT. Protein: CASSEGGSTDTQYF.

This clonotype appeared many times. CDR3 nucleotides: TGTGCCAGCACCCGACAGCCCTCCTACGAGCAGTACTTC. As protein: CASTRQPSYEQYF. The genes are TRBV11-2 and TRBJ2-7; D is possibly TRBD1 (5 bases). Deletions cut 7 bases from V and 0 bases from J, with 10 bases between. The CDR3 spans 13 residues. Germline V lookup: CDR1 SGHAT, CDR2 FQNNGV.